These 10 T cell receptor beta chains were all obtained from the same sample, sequenced in a study of blood T cell repertoires in COVID-19. Assay: immunoSEQ multiplex PCR; the TCRdb copy retains only in-frame clones and omits some. The sample has around 35,000 clones; approximately 84% are singletons. The material sequenced was peripheral blood. The receptors derive from a man in his sixties or seventies with COVID-19, enrolled during active disease.

The chain links TRBV27 to TRBJ2-1, with 10 nucleotides matching TRBD2. CDR3 length equals 14 residues. V shed 6 bases and J 8 bases; nucleotides not matched to a gene: 7. CDR1 and CDR2 (germline): MNHEY, SMNVEV (reference sequence). Written as DNA, the CDR3 is TGTGCCAGCAGCTTTAGCGGGAGGCTGCATGAGCAGTTCTTC. Translated: CASSFSGRLHEQFF.

A single count supports this clone. The chain employs TRBV15 and TRBJ1-6, with D possibly TRBD1 on 6 matching bases. Trimming removed 0 bases at V and 8 bases at J, with 11 bases between. Germline V gives CDR1 LNHNV, CDR2 YYDKDF (reference sequence). The CDR3 extends over 15 amino acids. The CDR3 DNA is TGTGCCACCAGCAGAGATCCAGGGGCCGATTCACCCCTCCACTTT. Encoded protein: CATSRDPGADSPLHF.

This clone was recorded once. CDR3 sequence: CASSLSRPLDTGELFF. CDR3 sequence (DNA): TGTGCCAGCAGTTTATCCAGGCCTCTGGACACCGGGGAGCTGTTTTTT. The rearrangement joins TRBV28 to TRBJ2-2; D is ambiguous. V lost 1 base and J lost 3, with 12 bases in between. There are 16 residues in the CDR3. Germline V lookup: CDR1 MDHEN, CDR2 SYDVKM.

The chain couples TRBV24-1 to TRBJ2-3, with TRBD1 identical over 8 bases. The ends lost 6 bases at V and 3 bases at J; junction bases unmatched: 7. The CDR3 is made up of 15 amino acids. Looked up from germline, CDR1 is KGHDR and CDR2 is SFDVKD. DNA for the CDR3: TGTGCCACCAGTTCCCGGACAGGGATTACAGATACGCAGTATTTT. Its translation is CATSSRTGITDTQYF.

The gene calls are TRBV19 and TRBJ2-2; 12 bases line up with TRBD2. Losses at the gene ends were 1 base for V and 3 bases for J; bases not matched to a gene: 6. CDR1 is LNHDA and CDR2 is SQIVND in the germline V gene (reference sequence). CDR3 size: 18 residues. In nucleotides, the CDR3 is TGTGCCAGTAGTATAGGACTAGCGGGAGTTTTCGACACCGGGGAGCTGTTTTTT. The encoded protein is CASSIGLAGVFDTGELFF.

The V and J genes are TRBV18 and TRBJ1-6, with 7 bases fitting TRBD1. Germline CDR1 reads KGHSH; CDR2 reads LQKENI. The CDR3 runs to 17 residues. J was trimmed by 5 bases and V by 8 bases; bases with no gene match: 15. CDR3 sequence (DNA): TGTGCCAGCAGCACCAGCAGTCCAGGGGGGAATAATTCACCCCTCCACTTT. It codes for CASSTSSPGGNNSPLHF. The full variable domain, rest sourced from reference TRBV18 and TRBJ1-6, is NAGVMQNPRHLVRRRGQEARLRCSPMKGHSHVYWYRQLPEEGLKFMVYLQKENIIDESGMPKERFSAEFPKEGPSILRIQQVVRGDSAAYFCASSTSSPGGNNSPLHFGNGTRLTVT.

The rearrangement uses TRBV28 and TRBJ1-2; TRBD1 might be the D (5 bases). Trimming left V 8 bases short and J 4 bases short, with 11 bases between. CDR3 length equals 12 residues. Germline assignment: CDR1 MDHEN and CDR2 SYDVKM. CDR3 DNA: TGTGCCAGCCTCGACAGTCCCTATGGCTACACCTTC. It is translated as CASLDSPYGYTF.

This clone was seen just once. This chain links TRBV28 with TRBJ1-1, with 7 bases that match TRBD1. J gave up 5 bases and V 8 bases, and 11 bases lay outside the gene matches. CDR3 length: 14 residues. CDR1 MDHEN and CDR2 SYDVKM come from the germline V gene. The CDR3 sequence is CASETQGWWTEAFF. The CDR3 nucleotides are TGTGCCAGCGAGACACAGGGGTGGTGGACTGAAGCTTTCTTT.

This chain links TRBV12-3 or TRBV12-4 with TRBJ2-7; 7 bases fit TRBD1. The CDR3 extends over 13 amino acids. With 6 bases clipped from V and 2 bases from J, the junction kept 4 bases outside the gene matches. The CDR3 DNA follows: TGTGCCAGCAGGTGGGGACAGACCTACGAGCAGTACTTC. Encoded protein: CASRWGQTYEQYF.

The chain recombines TRBV4-3 with TRBJ2-7, with 9 positions matching TRBD2. CDR1 and CDR2 (germline): LGHNA, YSLEER. This CDR3 region has 20 residues. J lost 0 bases, V lost 4 bases, and 19 bases had no gene match. The CDR3 DNA reads TGCGCCAGCAGCCGCTCAGGGGCGAGGGGACTAGCTGCTAGCTCCTACGAGCAGTACTTC. This gives the protein CASSRSGARGLAASSYEQYF.